This TCR gamma chain emerged from a study of gamma delta lymphoproliferative disorders and STAT genes. About the research overall: Each gamma-chain library started from at least 50 ng of genomic DNA, using the LymphoTrack Dx TCRG Assay. The EuroClonality-NGS protocol was used to prepare delta libraries. Study findings and constraints: Delta repertoires did not separate groups, but patient gamma repertoires clustered apart. Most major patient clonotypes were shared with at least one healthy donor.

PBMCs from patients and controls supplied the genomic DNA for sequencing. V dropped 1 base and J dropped 0; count of bases not matched to a gene: 5. The CDR3 sequence is 16 residues long. CDR1 and CDR2 (germline): VENAVY, YDSYNSRV. This clone is deemed medium-sized. Antigen: not known. TCRdb reanalysed the multiplex PCR reads via CATT. This sample has around 4,500 gamma-chain clones, with around 8.2% found just once. The chain employs TRGV8 and TRGJP1. TCRdb leaves out the J gene; it was filled in here by matching the DNA to germline. Sequenced input: blood. This TCR was recovered from a human donor in good health. Here the CDR3 reads CATWDSSYTTGWFKIF. The CDR3 DNA reads as TGTGCCACCTGGGATAGCAGCTATACCACTGGTTGGTTCAAGATATTT.